This TCR beta chain was observed in a study of OX40 agonist ivuxolimab in advanced cancers. Background for the entire study: Ivuxolimab, which targeted the costimulatory receptor OX40 (CD134), was an agonistic, fully human IgG2 monoclonal antibody. Intravenous ivuxolimab was administered to patients every 2 weeks at six dose levels: 0.01, 0.1, 0.3, 1.5, 3 and 10 mg/kg. Of the approximately 53 patients in dose escalation, about 20 had hepatocellular carcinoma, some 15 had melanoma, 9 had renal cell carcinoma and 9 had head and neck cancer. A male proportion of around 80% and a mean age of 60 years, ranging from about 23 to 90, were recorded for the dose-escalation cohort. Prior anti-PD-1, anti-PD-L1 or anti-CTLA-4 therapy was permitted, and less than 45% of dose-escalation patients had received checkpoint inhibitors. Partial responses occurred in three dose-escalation patients: two with cutaneous melanoma and one with hepatocellular carcinoma. The point of sequencing TCRbeta in the periphery was to test whether ivuxolimab changed TCR sequence diversity and drove clonal T-cell expansion. The monotherapy dose-escalation portion (N of about 52 patients) of the phase I ivuxolimab trial is reported in the paper.

Patients with autoimmune disease history or receiving systemic immunosuppression were excluded from the trial. In every dose cohort, peripheral blood was drawn for TCR sequencing at baseline, cycle 4 day 1, and cycle 7 day 1. The samples were taken from a phase I, first-in-human, multicenter, open-label dose-escalation trial of ivuxolimab. Adults with locally advanced or metastatic melanoma, renal cell, hepatocellular, or head and neck squamous cell carcinoma were enrolled in the trial. CD4+ and CD8+ T cells were sorted separately from peripheral blood before TCR sequencing. A note on this clone: Its antigen remains unidentified. It has no much larger one-base neighbor in the sample; base qualities were not kept.

Genomic DNA was isolated from the sorted cells so that the TCRbeta CDR3 region could be sequenced. The immunoSEQ Assay was used for sequencing of TCRbeta CDR3 regions. Drawn from immuneACCESS, this table holds only the in-frame rearrangements with V and J called that TCRdb kept. Clones are partly lost; checked studies trace under half to an unresolved V gene and leave the rest unexplained. This sample gives more than 45,000 clones in total; roughly nine tenths of them show up just once. The leading ten clones occupy roughly 12% of the sample. The CDR3 runs 14 amino acids, cysteine and phenylalanine included. Just CDR3 DNA is preserved here, 42 bases in frame from base 1. The junction shows trimming of 4 bases on V and 4 bases on J, plus 11 bases between the germline ends. The germline V gene encodes CDR1 MNHEY and CDR2 SMNVEV (reference sequence). On the study overall, not on this receptor specifically: After ivuxolimab, more expanded clones were found on average in CD8+ T cells than in CD4+ T cells. Low levels of normalized T-cell clonal expansion were also shown by some nonresponding patients. In the 0.1-3.0 mg/kg groups, partial responders had among the lowest normalized peripheral clonal expansion, particularly in CD8+ T cells. At doses of 0.1 to 3.0 mg/kg, clonal expansion of both CD4+ and CD8+ blood T cells was observed from baseline to week 6. The antigen specificity of the clonally expanded peripheral T cells was not determined.

The starting material was CD4+ or CD8+ T cells sorted from blood, obtained in a trial of the OX40 agonist ivuxolimab. The V and J genes are TRBV27 and TRBJ2-1, with TRBD2 perhaps the D gene, on 6 matching bases. The receptor's source is an adult with an advanced solid tumor such as melanoma, head and neck, liver or kidney cancer. The CDR3 region has the sequence CASSWTGGYNEQFF. The bases read TGTGCCAGCAGTTGGACTGGGGGGTACAATGAGCAGTTCTTC.